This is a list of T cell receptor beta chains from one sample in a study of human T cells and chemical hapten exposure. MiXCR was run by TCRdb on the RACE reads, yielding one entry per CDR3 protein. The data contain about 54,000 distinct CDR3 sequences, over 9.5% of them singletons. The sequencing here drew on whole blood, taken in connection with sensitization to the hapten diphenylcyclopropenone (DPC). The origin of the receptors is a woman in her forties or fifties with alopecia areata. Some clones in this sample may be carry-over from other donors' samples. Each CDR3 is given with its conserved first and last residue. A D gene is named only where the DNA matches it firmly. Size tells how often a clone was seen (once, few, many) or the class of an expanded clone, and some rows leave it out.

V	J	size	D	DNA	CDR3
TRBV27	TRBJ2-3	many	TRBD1	TGTGCCAGCAGTGTCGGGACAGATTATACGCAGTATTTT	CASSVGTDYTQYF
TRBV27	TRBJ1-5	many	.	TGTGCCAGCAGGGGTACAGGGAGCGGCAATCAGCCCCAGCATTTT	CASRGTGSGNQPQHF
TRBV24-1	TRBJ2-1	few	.	TGTGCCACCAGTCGGGCAGGGGGGAATGAGCAGTTCTTC	CATSRAGGNEQFF
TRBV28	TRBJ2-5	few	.	TGTGCCAGCAGTTTACAACCCGGCAGGGCTGAGACCCAGTACTTC	CASSLQPGRAETQYF
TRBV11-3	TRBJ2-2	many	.	TGTGCCAGCCAAGCGGAAGTCACCGGGGAGCTGTTTTTT	CASQAEVTGELFF
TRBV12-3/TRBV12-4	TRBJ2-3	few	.	TGTGCCAGAGGCGGGAACACAGATACGCAGTATTTT	CARGGNTDTQYF
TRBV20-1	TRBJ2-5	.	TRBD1	TGCAGTGCAGGACAGGGGCCGAGAGAGACCCAGTACTTC	CSAGQGPRETQYF
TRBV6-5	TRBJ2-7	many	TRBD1	TGTGCCAGCAGTTATAGAGACAGGGCCTACGAGCAGTACTTC	CASSYRDRAYEQYF
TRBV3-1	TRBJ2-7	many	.	TGTGCCAGCAGCCAAGGGGCCCTAGACCTCTCCTACGAGCAGTACTTC	CASSQGALDLSYEQYF
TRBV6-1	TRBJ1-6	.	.	TGTGCCAGCAGTCCTTTACTGAGAAATTCACCCCTCCACTTT	CASSPLLRNSPLHF
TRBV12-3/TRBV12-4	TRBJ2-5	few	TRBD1	TGTGCCAGCAGTTTAGTGCTTGGGGTAGGGGGCTTACAAGAGACCCAGTACTTC	CASSLVLGVGGLQETQYF
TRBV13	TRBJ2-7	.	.	TGTGCCAGCAGCTTAAGACAGAGCTACGAGCAGTACTTC	CASSLRQSYEQYF
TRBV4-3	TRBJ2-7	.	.	TGCGCCAGCAGCCAAGATCCACTGAACTCCTACGAGCAGTACTTC	CASSQDPLNSYEQYF
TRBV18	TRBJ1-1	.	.	TGTGCCAGCTCACCACCTAACCCCATTTACACTGAAGCTTTCTTT	CASSPPNPIYTEAFF
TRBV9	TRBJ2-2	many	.	TGTGCCAGCAGCGGATCAGGGCCTCCAAACACCGGGGAGCTGTTTTTT	CASSGSGPPNTGELFF
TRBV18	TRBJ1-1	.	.	TGTGCCAGCTCACATCAAGACGTGGGGCGGCCCAACACTGAAGCTTTCTTT	CASSHQDVGRPNTEAFF
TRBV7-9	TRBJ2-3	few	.	TGTGCCAGCAGTCATACCCAGACTATCACAGATACGCAGTATTTT	CASSHTQTITDTQYF
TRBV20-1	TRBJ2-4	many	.	TGCAGTGCTAGCGGGGGTTTCGGGGGCGAAACCAAAAACATTCAGTACTTC	CSASGGFGGETKNIQYF
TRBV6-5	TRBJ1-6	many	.	TGTGCCAGCAGTTACTCGGGGGTGGGTAATTCACCCCTCCACTTT	CASSYSGVGNSPLHF
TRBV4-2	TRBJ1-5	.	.	TGTGCCAGCAGCCAAGAATTGAGTCAGCCCCAGCATTTT	CASSQELSQPQHF
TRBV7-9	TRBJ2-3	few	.	TGTGCCAGCAGCCAAGGATCTCTTAGGTTAACAGATACGCAGTATTTT	CASSQGSLRLTDTQYF
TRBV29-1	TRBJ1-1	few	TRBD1	TGCAGCGCGAGGACAGGTGAAGCTTTCTTT	CSARTGEAFF
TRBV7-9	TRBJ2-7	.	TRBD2	TGTGCCAGCAGCTTAGGAGGACTAGCGGCGGCCTACGAGCAGTACTTC	CASSLGGLAAAYEQYF
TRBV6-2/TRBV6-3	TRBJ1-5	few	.	TGTGCCAGCAGTTACACAGGGCAAACTCAGCCCCAGCATTTT	CASSYTGQTQPQHF
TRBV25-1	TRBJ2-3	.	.	TGTGCCAGCAGTGAATTAGAGTCCTGGAATACGCAGTATTTT	CASSELESWNTQYF